This T cell receptor (beta chain) is drawn from a study of control samples from healthy donors and cancer patients. V shed 0 bases and J shed 0 bases, with 13 bases lying between them. The CDR3 has 17 residues. Per germline, CDR1 SGDLS and CDR2 YYNGEE. The protocol was immunoSEQ multiplex PCR, while the TCRdb copy is restricted to in-frame clones and leaves out a portion. Here the sample spans 35,000 to 55,000 clones, approximately 89% being singletons. The V and J genes are TRBV9 and TRBJ1-3; D is undetermined. The sample consisted of PBMCs. The clonotype was recovered from a woman between 40 and 55 years old with head and neck cancer. For the CDR3, the DNA is TGTGCCAGCAGCGTAGGGTCGCGGGGAAGCTCTGGAAACACCATATATTTT. It is translated as CASSVGSRGSSGNTIYF.